This T cell receptor beta chain was captured in a study of blood T cell repertoires in COVID-19. The repertoire was sequenced with immunoSEQ multiplex PCR; TCRdb's copy has only in-frame clones and lacks some. The table shows a few hundred thousand clones, with over 75% occurring only once. The TCR originated in a woman in her 30s who had recovered from COVID-19. The sample consisted of PBMCs or T cells enriched from blood (not recorded which).

Written as DNA, the CDR3 is TGTGCCAGCAGCCAGGACAGGAGAGCTTTCTTT. Residues: CASSQDRRAFF. The chain carries TRBV28 and TRBJ1-1; 7 bases line up with TRBD1. Germline CDR1 is MDHEN and CDR2 is SYDVKM. J gave up 10 bases and V 6 bases, and 5 bases lay outside the gene matches. The CDR3 length is 11 residues.